Listed below are T cell receptor beta chains from one sample, sequenced in a study of beta chain features in type 1 diabetes. Profiling relied on immunoSEQ multiplex PCR, and the TCRdb table lists in-frame clones only, not all of them. The sample comprises about 470,000 clones, about 30% of which are singletons, and 0.05% to 0.065% rests with the top ten. Specimen: naive CD4+ T cells from blood. These receptors originate from a man aged 18 to 29 in good health. Both conserved end residues are part of each CDR3. The D gene is left open where the match is weak. Expanded clones get a size class; other rows say once, few or many, or leave the size out.

V	D	size	length	J	CDR3	DNA
TRBV10-3	-	few	14	TRBJ1-2	CAISGDRRRYGYTF	TGTGCCATCAGCGGAGACAGGCGTCGCTATGGCTACACCTTC
TRBV7-2	TRBD2	few	16	TRBJ2-3	CASSPGLAGRTDTQYF	TGTGCCAGCAGCCCGGGACTAGCGGGACGCACAGATACGCAGTATTTT
TRBV9	-	-	13	TRBJ2-1	CASSSDSYNEQFF	TGTGCCAGCAGCTCGGACAGTTACAATGAGCAGTTCTTC
TRBV30	TRBD2	few	16	TRBJ2-3	CAWSQGLAGFTDTQYF	TGTGCCTGGAGTCAGGGACTAGCGGGGTTCACAGATACGCAGTATTTT
TRBV15	-	few	15	TRBJ2-3	CATSRDQDYTDTQYF	TGTGCCACCAGCAGAGATCAGGACTACACAGATACGCAGTATTTT
TRBV2	TRBD2	-	14	TRBJ2-1	CASNTASGYNEQFF	TGTGCCAGCAACACGGCTAGCGGCTACAATGAGCAGTTCTTC
TRBV5-1	-	-	12	TRBJ2-1	CASMGAYNEQFF	TGCGCCAGCATGGGGGCGTACAATGAGCAGTTCTTC
TRBV9	TRBD2	-	18	TRBJ2-3	CASSPLRGLPTSTDTQYF	TGTGCCAGCAGCCCCCTCCGGGGACTACCAACCAGCACAGATACGCAGTATTTT
TRBV25-1	-	-	14	TRBJ1-2	CASIPSGSSYGYTF	TGTGCCAGCATCCCTTCGGGGTCCTCCTATGGCTACACCTTC
TRBV5-4	TRBD2	-	15	TRBJ2-5	CASSEASGLQETQYF	TGTGCCAGCAGTGAGGCTAGCGGCCTCCAAGAGACCCAGTACTTC
TRBV29-1	TRBD1	few	12	TRBJ2-7	CSVWGQSDEQYF	TGCAGCGTCTGGGGACAGAGTGACGAGCAGTACTTC
TRBV14	-	-	15	TRBJ2-5	CASSYGLTIQETQYF	TGTGCCAGCAGCTATGGACTAACAATTCAAGAGACCCAGTACTTC
TRBV7-2	TRBD2	few	16	TRBJ2-7	CASSLSWLAGGGEQYF	TGTGCCAGCAGCTTATCGTGGCTAGCGGGAGGAGGGGAGCAGTACTTC
TRBV28	TRBD2	-	16	TRBJ2-5	CASSSGLAGAGETQYF	TGTGCCAGCAGCTCCGGACTAGCGGGAGCTGGGGAGACCCAGTACTTC
TRBV7-2	TRBD1	few	15	TRBJ2-3	CASSITGVGTDTQYF	TGTGCCAGCAGCATCACAGGGGTAGGCACAGATACGCAGTATTTT
TRBV10-3	TRBD1	-	14	TRBJ2-5	CASILDRAQETQYF	TGTGCCAGCATTCTTGACAGGGCCCAAGAGACCCAGTACTTC
TRBV28	-	-	17	TRBJ2-7	CASSLWQEPLSAHEQYF	TGTGCCAGCAGTTTATGGCAGGAACCCCTGTCCGCCCACGAGCAGTACTTC
TRBV2	-	few	15	TRBJ1-5	CASSEEQGRVQPQHF	TGTGCCAGCAGTGAAGAGCAGGGTAGGGTTCAGCCCCAGCATTTT
TRBV30	-	few	14	TRBJ2-7	CAWSVGGTAYEQYF	TGTGCCTGGAGTGTAGGGGGGACGGCCTACGAGCAGTACTTC
TRBV2	-	few	15	TRBJ2-5	CASSYLLLARETQYF	TGTGCCAGCTCATATCTCCTTCTAGCCCGAGAGACCCAGTACTTC
TRBV6-6	-	-	12	TRBJ2-1	CASSRTDNEQFF	TGTGCCAGCAGCCGGACAGACAATGAGCAGTTCTTC
TRBV25-1	-	-	16	TRBJ2-7	CASSEPGPRAAYEQYF	TGTGCCAGCAGTGAACCAGGACCGCGGGCGGCTTACGAGCAGTACTTC
TRBV4-1	-	-	15	TRBJ1-2	CASSLPDGRSYGYTF	TGCGCCAGCAGCCTCCCGGACGGAAGGTCCTATGGCTACACCTTC
TRBV6-4	-	-	16	TRBJ2-3	CASSDQWGSSTDTQYF	TGTGCCAGCAGTGATCAATGGGGGAGTTCCACAGATACGCAGTATTTT
TRBV30	-	-	15	TRBJ2-3	CAWSVFRASTDTQYF	TGTGCCTGGAGTGTTTTCAGAGCTAGCACAGATACGCAGTATTTT
TRBV30	TRBD1	few	15	TRBJ1-5	CAWSVGQGLGQPQHF	TGTGCCTGGAGTGTGGGACAGGGGTTGGGACAGCCCCAGCATTTT
TRBV7-2	-	few	13	TRBJ1-1	CASSLARGTEAFF	TGTGCCAGCAGCTTGGCCAGGGGCACTGAAGCTTTCTTT
TRBV7-2	-	-	13	TRBJ2-5	CASSQSRTGTQYF	TGTGCCAGCAGCCAGAGCAGGACGGGGACCCAGTACTTC
TRBV7-2	-	-	13	TRBJ1-2	CASSLTDNYGYTF	TGTGCCAGCAGCTTAACGGACAACTATGGCTACACCTTC
TRBV4-1	-	few	15	TRBJ1-2	CASSQREAVNYGYTF	TGCGCCAGCAGCCAGAGGGAGGCGGTGAACTATGGCTACACCTTC
TRBV25-1	-	few	16	TRBJ1-1	CASSEGALLMNTEAFF	TGTGCCAGCAGTGAGGGGGCCCTGCTAATGAACACTGAAGCTTTCTTT
TRBV10-3	TRBD2	-	14	TRBJ2-1	CAVAGTSVANEQFF	TGTGCCGTCGCCGGGACTAGCGTGGCGAATGAGCAGTTCTTC
TRBV4-1	TRBD2	few	16	TRBJ2-7	CASSHPKGGRPHEQYF	TGCGCCAGCAGCCACCCAAAGGGCGGGAGGCCCCACGAGCAGTACTTC
TRBV27	-	few	15	TRBJ2-5	CASSLRATEQETQYF	TGTGCCAGCAGTTTACGGGCAACAGAGCAAGAGACCCAGTACTTC
TRBV2	TRBD2	-	15	TRBJ2-7	CASSPTSGQPGEQYF	TGTGCCAGCAGTCCTACTAGCGGCCAACCGGGCGAGCAGTACTTC
TRBV28	-	-	16	TRBJ2-7	CASSLPLTGPSYEQYF	TGTGCCAGCAGTTTACCTTTGACGGGCCCCTCCTACGAGCAGTACTTC
TRBV29-1	-	-	12	TRBJ2-2	CSVARQTGELFF	TGCAGCGTTGCGCGCCAGACCGGGGAGCTGTTTTTT
TRBV9	-	-	14	TRBJ2-3	CASSVSYSTDTQYF	TGTGCCAGCAGCGTATCATACAGCACAGATACGCAGTATTTT
TRBV30	TRBD1	-	15	TRBJ1-2	CAWRNSGTGGYGYTF	TGTGCCTGGAGAAATTCCGGGACAGGGGGCTATGGCTACACCTTC
TRBV30	-	-	13	TRBJ2-2	CAWSRGVTGELFF	TGTGCCTGGAGCAGGGGAGTCACCGGGGAGCTGTTTTTT
TRBV9	-	-	15	TRBJ2-1	CASSVVADSYNEQFF	TGTGCCAGCAGCGTAGTGGCGGATTCCTACAATGAGCAGTTCTTC
TRBV9	-	few	14	TRBJ2-1	CASSVGLGLHEQFF	TGTGCCAGCAGCGTAGGCCTCGGGTTACATGAGCAGTTCTTC
TRBV6-5	-	-	14	TRBJ2-5	CASSYSRAQETQYF	TGTGCCAGCAGTTACTCGAGGGCACAAGAGACCCAGTACTTC
TRBV13	TRBD1	few	15	TRBJ2-1	CASSQEGTVVDEQFF	TGTGCCAGCAGTCAAGAGGGGACAGTCGTGGATGAGCAGTTCTTC
TRBV29-1	-	few	12	TRBJ2-3	CSVDTGADTQYF	TGCAGCGTGGACACGGGGGCTGATACGCAGTATTTT
TRBV11-2	TRBD2	once	15	TRBJ2-5	CASSLGGTRQETQYF	TGTGCCAGCAGCTTAGGAGGGACTAGGCAAGAGACCCAGTACTTC
TRBV6-6	-	-	12	TRBJ2-7	CASSASGSEQYF	TGTGCCAGCAGTGCTAGTGGGAGCGAGCAGTACTTC
TRBV7-9	-	-	12	TRBJ2-4	CASGIREDIQYF	TGTGCCAGCGGGATTCGGGAAGACATTCAGTACTTC
TRBV20-1	TRBD1	few	11	TRBJ2-5	CGGTDQETQYF	TGCGGTGGGACAGACCAAGAGACCCAGTACTTC
TRBV29-1	TRBD1	-	12	TRBJ2-7	CSERTGGGEQYF	TGCAGCGAACGGACAGGGGGCGGCGAGCAGTACTTC
TRBV29-1	-	-	16	TRBJ1-1	CSVVIRGASSNTEAFF	TGCAGCGTTGTAATTCGAGGGGCTTCCTCGAACACTGAAGCTTTCTTT
TRBV7-2	-	-	13	TRBJ2-5	CASSARFSETQYF	TGTGCCAGCAGCGCCCGGTTCTCAGAGACCCAGTACTTC
TRBV30	-	-	15	TRBJ2-5	CAWSVPHTGKETQYF	TGTGCCTGGAGTGTACCCCATACAGGGAAAGAGACCCAGTACTTC
TRBV15	TRBD2	-	19	TRBJ2-1	CATSKVFSGRAGSYNEQFF	TGTGCCACCAGCAAGGTATTTAGCGGGAGGGCCGGGTCCTACAATGAGCAGTTCTTC
TRBV5-1	TRBD2	-	15	TRBJ2-7	CASSALAGHSYEQYF	TGCGCCAGCAGCGCTCTAGCGGGCCACTCCTACGAGCAGTACTTC